The present T cell receptor (beta chain) was sequenced within a study of blood T cell repertoires in COVID-19. This CDR3 contains 14 residues. The V end was cut by 1 base, the J end by 3 bases, with 6 bases between. Germline CDR1 and CDR2: SGHTA and FQGTGA. TCRdb keeps only in-frame clones here, not all; method: immunoSEQ multiplex PCR. The sample holds about 220,000 clones; around 89% are singletons and the top ten take over 3%. This clone was seen a single time. The clonotype was recovered from a woman between 18 and 30 years old in a cohort exposed to, infected with or recovered from COVID-19 (not recorded which). The gene calls are TRBV7-3 and TRBJ1-4; D perhaps matches TRBD1 (6 bases). The sequencing sample was made of PBMCs or T cells enriched from blood (not recorded which). The CDR3 bases are TGTGCCAGCAGCTTAAGACAGGCTAATGAAAAACTGTTTTTT. This encodes CASSLRQANEKLFF.